This T cell receptor (beta chain) was sequenced for a study of vaccination effects on CD4 cells after COVID-19. Overall study context: Pre-vaccine samples were drawn 16 days and one week before the first dose.

For this clone: Its specificity is not known.

TCRdb's copy holds only in-frame clones and misses some; the assay was immunoSEQ multiplex PCR. The sample includes about 45,000 clones, around 74% of them seen just once. The CDR3 spans 13 residues. Germline V gives CDR1 MNHNY, CDR2 SVGAGI (reference sequence). J gave up 4 bases and V 6 bases, and 3 bases lay outside the gene matches. Peptide-pool stimulation followed by sequencing identified expanded antigen-specific CD4+ clonotypes in the ViraFEST assay. After more than 9 days in culture, the CD4+ T cells were isolated. Confirmation by PCR established that the person had SARS-CoV-2 infection between March and December 2020. Both day 3 and day 7 saw half the medium replaced with IL-2 medium. Findings and limits, study-wide: In the study, convalescent patients were few, and early post-infection timepoints were absent. Among infection- and vaccine-induced clones, marked clonal contraction occurred late after vaccination.

This chain uses TRBV6-6 with TRBJ1-2, with 9 bases lining up with TRBD1. The sequencing here drew on CD4+ T cells from PBMCs cultured with a peptide pool, taken before COVID-19 vaccination. The TCR was taken from a human donor who had a prior SARS-CoV-2 infection. The CDR3 DNA reads TGTGCCAGCAGCTCACAGGGGGCCTATGGCTACACCTTC. Protein product: CASSSQGAYGYTF.